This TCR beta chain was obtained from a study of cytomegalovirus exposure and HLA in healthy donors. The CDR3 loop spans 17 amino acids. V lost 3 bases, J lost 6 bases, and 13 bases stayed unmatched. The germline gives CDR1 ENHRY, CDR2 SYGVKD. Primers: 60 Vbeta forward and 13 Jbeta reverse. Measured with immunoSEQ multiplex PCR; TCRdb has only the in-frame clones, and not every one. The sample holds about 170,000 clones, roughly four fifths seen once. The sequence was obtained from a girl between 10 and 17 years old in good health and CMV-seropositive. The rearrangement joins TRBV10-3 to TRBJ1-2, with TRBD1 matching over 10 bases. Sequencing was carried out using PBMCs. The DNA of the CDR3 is TGTGCCATCAGTGATTATCAGGGGACAGGGGCCCCGGATGGCTACACCTTC. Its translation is CAISDYQGTGAPDGYTF.